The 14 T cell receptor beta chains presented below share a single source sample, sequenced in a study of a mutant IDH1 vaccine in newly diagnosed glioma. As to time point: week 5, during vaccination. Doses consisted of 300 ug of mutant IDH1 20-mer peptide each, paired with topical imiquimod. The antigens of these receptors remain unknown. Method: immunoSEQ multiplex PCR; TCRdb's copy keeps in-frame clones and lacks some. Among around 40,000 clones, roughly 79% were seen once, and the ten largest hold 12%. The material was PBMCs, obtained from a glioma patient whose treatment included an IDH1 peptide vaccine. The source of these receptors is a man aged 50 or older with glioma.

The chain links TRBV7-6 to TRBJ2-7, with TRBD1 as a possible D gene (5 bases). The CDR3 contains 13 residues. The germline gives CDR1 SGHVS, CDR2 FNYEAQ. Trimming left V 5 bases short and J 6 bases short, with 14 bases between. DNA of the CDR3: TGTGCCAGCAGCCAACAGGTCCTCTCCGAGCAGTACTTC. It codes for CASSQQVLSEQYF.

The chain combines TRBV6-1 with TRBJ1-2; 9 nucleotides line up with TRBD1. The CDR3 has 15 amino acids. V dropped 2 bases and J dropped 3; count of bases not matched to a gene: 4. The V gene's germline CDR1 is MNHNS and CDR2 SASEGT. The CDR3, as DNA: TGTGCCAGCAGTGAACCGGGACAGGGACACTATGGCTACACCTTC. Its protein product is CASSEPGQGHYGYTF.

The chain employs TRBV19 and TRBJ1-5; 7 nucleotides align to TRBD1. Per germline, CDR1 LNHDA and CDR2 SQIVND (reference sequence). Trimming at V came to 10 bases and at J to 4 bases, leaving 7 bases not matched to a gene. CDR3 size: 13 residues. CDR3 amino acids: CATRGQENQPQHF. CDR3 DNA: TGTGCCACCAGAGGACAGGAGAATCAGCCCCAGCATTTT.

The CDR3 here is CASSQDHVNQETQYF. CDR3 bases: TGTGCCAGCAGCCAAGATCACGTAAACCAAGAGACCCAGTACTTC. The rearrangement uses TRBV14 and TRBJ2-5; D call uncertain. This CDR3 is built from 15 residues. The germline V and J ends were trimmed by 0 bases and 0 bases, with 8 bases remaining between them. Looked up from germline, CDR1 is SGHDN and CDR2 is FVKESK. Full variable domain (rest looked up from reference TRBV14 and TRBJ2-5): EAGVTQFPSHSVIEKGQTVTLRCDPISGHDNLYWYRRVMGKEIKFLLHFVKESKQDESGMPNNRFLAERTGGTYSTLKVQPAELEDSGVYFCASSQDHVNQETQYFGPGTRLLVL.

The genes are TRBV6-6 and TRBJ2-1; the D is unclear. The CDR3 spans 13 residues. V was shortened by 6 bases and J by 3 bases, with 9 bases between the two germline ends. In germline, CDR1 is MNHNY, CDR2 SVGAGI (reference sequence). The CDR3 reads CASSPSNYNEQFF. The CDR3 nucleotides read TGTGCCAGCAGCCCTTCCAACTACAATGAGCAGTTCTTC.

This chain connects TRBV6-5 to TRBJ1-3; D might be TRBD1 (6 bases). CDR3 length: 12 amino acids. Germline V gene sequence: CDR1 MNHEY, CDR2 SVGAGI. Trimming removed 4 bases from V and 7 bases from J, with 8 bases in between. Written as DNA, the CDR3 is TGTGCCAGCAGTTCCCAGGGGAACACCATATATTTT. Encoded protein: CASSSQGNTIYF.

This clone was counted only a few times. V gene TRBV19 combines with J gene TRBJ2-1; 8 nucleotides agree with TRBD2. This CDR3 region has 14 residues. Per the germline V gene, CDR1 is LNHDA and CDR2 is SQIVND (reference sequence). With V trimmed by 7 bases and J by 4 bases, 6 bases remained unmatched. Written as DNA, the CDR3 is TGTGCCAGTAATTCGGGAGGGCCGTACAATGAGCAGTTCTTC. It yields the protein CASNSGGPYNEQFF. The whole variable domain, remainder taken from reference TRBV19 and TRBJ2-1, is DGGITQSPKYLFRKEGQNVTLSCEQNLNHDAMYWYRQDPGQGLRLIYYSQIVNDFQKGDIAEGYSVSREKKESFPLTVTSAQKNPTAFYLCASNSGGPYNEQFFGPGTRLTVL.

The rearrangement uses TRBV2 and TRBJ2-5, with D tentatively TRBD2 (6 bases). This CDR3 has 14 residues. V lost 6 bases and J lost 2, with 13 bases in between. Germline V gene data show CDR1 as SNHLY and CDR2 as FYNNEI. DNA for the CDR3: TGTGCCAGCAGCCCTGGGACTGCACAAGAGACCCAGTACTTC. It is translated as CASSPGTAQETQYF.

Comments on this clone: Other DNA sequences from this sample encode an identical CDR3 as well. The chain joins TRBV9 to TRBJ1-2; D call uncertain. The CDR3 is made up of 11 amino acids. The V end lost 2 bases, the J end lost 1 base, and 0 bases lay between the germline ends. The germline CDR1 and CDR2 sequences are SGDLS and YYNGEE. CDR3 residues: CASSVNYGYTF. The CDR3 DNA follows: TGTGCCAGCAGCGTTAACTATGGCTACACCTTC.

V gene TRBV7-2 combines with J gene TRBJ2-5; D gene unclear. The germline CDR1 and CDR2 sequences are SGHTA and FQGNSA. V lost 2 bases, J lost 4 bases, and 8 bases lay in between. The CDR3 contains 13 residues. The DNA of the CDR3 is TGTGCCAGCAGCTTAACGGGCCTAGAGACCCAGTACTTC. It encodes CASSLTGLETQYF.

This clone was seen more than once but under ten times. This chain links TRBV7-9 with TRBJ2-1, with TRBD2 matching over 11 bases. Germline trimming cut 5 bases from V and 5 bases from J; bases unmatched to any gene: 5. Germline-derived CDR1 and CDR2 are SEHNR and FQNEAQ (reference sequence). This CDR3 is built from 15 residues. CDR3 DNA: TGTGCCAGCAGCCACACTAGCGGGGGCAACAATGAGCAGTTCTTC. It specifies CASSHTSGGNNEQFF.

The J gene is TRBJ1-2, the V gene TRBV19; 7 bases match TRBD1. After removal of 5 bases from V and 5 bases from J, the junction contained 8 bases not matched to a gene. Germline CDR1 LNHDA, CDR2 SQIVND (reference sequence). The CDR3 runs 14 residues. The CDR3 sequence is CASSASKGAYGYTF. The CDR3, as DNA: TGTGCCAGTAGTGCCTCCAAGGGGGCTTATGGCTACACCTTC.

CDR3: CASGDAGGAFGYTF. The CDR3 region has the DNA TGTGCCAGCGGGGATGCAGGGGGCGCTTTTGGCTACACCTTC. J is TRBJ1-2 and V is TRBV5-5; 8 positions match TRBD1. The germline V gene encodes CDR1 SGHKS and CDR2 YYEKEE (reference sequence). This CDR3 comprises 14 residues. After removal of 7 bases from V and 7 bases from J, the junction contained 12 bases not matched to a gene.

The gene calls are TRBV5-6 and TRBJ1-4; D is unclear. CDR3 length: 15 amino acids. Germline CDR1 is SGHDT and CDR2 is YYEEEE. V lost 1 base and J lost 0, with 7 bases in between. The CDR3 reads CASSLFWATNEKLFF. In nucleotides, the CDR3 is TGTGCCAGCAGCTTGTTTTGGGCAACTAATGAAAAACTGTTTTTT.